The T cell receptor (beta chain) described here comes from a study of early T cells in non-severe SARS-CoV-2 infection. The germline V and J ends were trimmed by 0 bases and 6 bases, with 14 bases remaining between them. The CDR3 loop spans 15 amino acids. Germline V gives CDR1 KGHSH, CDR2 LQKENI. Study-level findings and limits: CD4 and private specificities were missed by VDJdb matching, which favored anti-spike CD8 responses.

This clonotype has a count of ten or more. As yet, its antigen is unknown. TCRdb re-called the 5' RACE reads with MiXCR, one entry per CDR3 protein. Of roughly 63,000 distinct CDR3 sequences in the sample, approximately 13% were seen once. The sample consisted of whole blood. This TCR was recovered from an adult who was a healthcare worker with PCR-confirmed SARS-CoV-2 infection or an uninfected control (not recorded which). The chain recombines TRBV18 with TRBJ1-1; D may be TRBD1 (6 bases). CDR3 DNA: TGTGCCAGCTCACCACCCGGGTACAGGGTCGCTGAAGCTTTCTTT. Residues: CASSPPGYRVAEAFF.